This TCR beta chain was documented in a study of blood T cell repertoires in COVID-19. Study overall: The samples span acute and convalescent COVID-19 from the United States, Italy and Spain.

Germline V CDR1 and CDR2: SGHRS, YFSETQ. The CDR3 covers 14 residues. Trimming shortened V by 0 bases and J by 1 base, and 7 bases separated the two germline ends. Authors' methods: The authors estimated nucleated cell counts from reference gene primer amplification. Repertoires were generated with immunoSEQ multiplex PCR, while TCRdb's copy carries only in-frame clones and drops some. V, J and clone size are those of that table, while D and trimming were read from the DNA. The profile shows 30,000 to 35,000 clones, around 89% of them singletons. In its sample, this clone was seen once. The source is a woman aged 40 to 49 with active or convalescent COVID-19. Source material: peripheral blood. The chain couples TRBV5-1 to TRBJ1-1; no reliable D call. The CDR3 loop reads CASSLGQTNTEAFF. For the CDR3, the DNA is TGCGCCAGCAGCTTGGGGCAAACGAACACTGAAGCTTTCTTT.